This TCR beta chain is from a study of beta chain features in type 1 diabetes. cDNA synthesis used the whole RNA isolate, giving expressed TCRB sequences. Sequenced by immunoSEQ multiplex PCR; TCRdb stores in-frame clones only, minus some. Of 350,000 or so clones listed, roughly a fifth are singletons. Germline CDR1 MNHEY, CDR2 SVGAGI. V was trimmed by 6 bases and J by 0 bases, leaving 14 bases between them. This CDR3 is 15 amino acids long. This clone was seen only a few times. This sequence originates from a woman younger than 30 in good health. This rearrangement joins TRBV6-5 to TRBJ1-1; D is unclear. The sequencing input was naive CD4+ T cells from blood. The CDR3 sequence is CASSPARRMNTEAFF. Here the CDR3 DNA reads TGTGCCAGCAGCCCCGCCCGGAGAATGAACACTGAAGCTTTCTTT.